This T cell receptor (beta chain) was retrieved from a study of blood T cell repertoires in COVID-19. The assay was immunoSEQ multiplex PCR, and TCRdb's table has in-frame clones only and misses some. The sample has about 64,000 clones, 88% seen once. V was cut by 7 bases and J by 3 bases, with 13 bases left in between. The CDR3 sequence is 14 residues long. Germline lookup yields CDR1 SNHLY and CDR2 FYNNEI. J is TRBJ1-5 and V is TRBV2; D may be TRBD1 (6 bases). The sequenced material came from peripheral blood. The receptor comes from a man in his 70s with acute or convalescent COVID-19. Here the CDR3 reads CASTGQTINQPQHF. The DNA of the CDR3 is TGTGCCAGCACGGGACAAACTATCAATCAGCCCCAGCATTTT.